These 19 T cell receptor beta chains share one sample of origin, sequenced in a study of response to subunit inactivated influenza vaccine. TCRdb re-called the RT-PCR reads with MiXCR, one entry per CDR3 protein. The sample lists around 470,000 distinct CDR3 sequences, around 7.7% occurring once. The source was PBMCs from blood, collected less than 30 months after vaccination. Source of these receptors: a man aged 50-75 years who received an inactivated influenza vaccine.

The V and J genes are TRBV11-2 and TRBJ2-3; 14 nucleotides line up with TRBD2. J gave up 8 bases and V 5 bases, and 6 bases lay outside the gene matches. Germline V gene lookup returns CDR1 SGHAT and CDR2 FQNNGV. The CDR3 runs 15 residues. This chain's CDR3 is CASSRGLAGVGTQYF. The DNA of the CDR3 is TGTGCCAGCAGCCGGGGACTAGCGGGAGTCGGTACGCAGTATTTT.

The CDR3 bases are TGCAGTGCTAGTGGGTCGGGGGGGCCGCCCAATGAGCAGTTCTTC. Translated: CSASGSGGPPNEQFF. The genes are TRBV20-1 and TRBJ2-1, with TRBD2 matching over 8 bases. The CDR3 contains 15 residues. Germline lookup yields CDR1 DFQATT and CDR2 SNEGSKA (reference sequence). V shed 3 bases, J shed 6 bases, and the junction held 10 bases outside the gene matches.

The chain uses TRBV15 and TRBJ2-3; no definite D call. Germline V gives CDR1 LNHNV, CDR2 YYDKDF (reference sequence). Trimming left V 4 bases short and J 0 bases short, with 17 bases between. The CDR3 length is 17 residues. The CDR3 coding sequence is TGTGCCACCAGCATGCCGGATGAACGAGAGAGCACAGATACGCAGTATTTT. This encodes CATSMPDERESTDTQYF.

The chain uses TRBV7-2 and TRBJ2-6; 8 nucleotides line up with TRBD1. The CDR3 length is 16 residues. V lost 5 bases to trimming and J lost 2 bases; unmatched junction nucleotides: 5. Looked up from germline, CDR1 is SGHTA and CDR2 is FQGNSA. This CDR3 is CASSIGQGTGANVLTF. The CDR3 DNA follows: TGTGCCAGCAGCATCGGACAGGGCACTGGGGCCAACGTCCTGACTTTC.

This clonotype was counted a few times. V gene TRBV4-2 combines with J gene TRBJ2-3, with a tentative D call TRBD1 (5 bases). Trimming took off 2 bases at V and 6 bases at J, with 9 bases between the two ends. The CDR3 covers 13 residues. CDR1 LGHNA and CDR2 YNFKEQ come from the germline V gene. In DNA, the CDR3 is TGTGCCAGCAGCCAATTGGACATTGATACGCAGTATTTT. It specifies CASSQLDIDTQYF.

This clonotype was picked up a small number of times. The CDR3 coding sequence is TGTGCCAGCAGTTCACCGGGACAGCAAGAGACCCAGTACTTC. Translating gives CASSSPGQQETQYF. This chain uses TRBV28 with TRBJ2-5; 7 nucleotides agree with TRBD1. Per germline, CDR1 MDHEN and CDR2 SYDVKM. J gave up 2 bases and V 4 bases, and 4 bases lay outside the gene matches. CDR3 length: 14 amino acids.

This clonotype was found many times. The J gene is TRBJ1-2, the V gene TRBV15; tentatively, D is TRBD1 (5 bases). The CDR3 spans 15 residues. The ends were cut back, 0 bases at V and 3 bases at J, with 11 bases in the middle. Germline V gene lookup returns CDR1 LNHNV and CDR2 YYDKDF (reference sequence). DNA of the CDR3: TGTGCCACCAGCAGAGACCTGACAGCTTACTATGGCTACACCTTC. Residues: CATSRDLTAYYGYTF.

In the case of this clonotype: It may be a read error: a sequence one base away is much more abundant. The chain couples TRBV14 to TRBJ2-7; D is possibly TRBD1 (6 bases). Germline values: CDR1 SGHDN, CDR2 FVKESK. The CDR3 runs to 13 residues. The CDR3, as DNA: TGTCCCAGCAGCTGGACAGAAAGGGCCGAGCAGTACTTC. Its protein is CPSSWTERAEQYF.

The chain uses TRBV6-2 or TRBV6-3 and TRBJ1-4; tentatively, D is TRBD1 (6 bases). Germline CDR1 MNHEY, CDR2 SVGEGT. The CDR3 extends over 14 amino acids. V was pared by 6 bases and J by 6 bases, with 14 bases between. The CDR3 DNA reads as TGTGCCAGCAGCGAAACAGGGTTCTATGAAAAACTGTTTTTT. This encodes CASSETGFYEKLFF.

This chain joins TRBV29-1 and TRBJ2-2; D is unresolved. The length of the CDR3 is 13 residues. The V end was cut by 6 bases, the J end by 1 base, with 9 bases between. From germline, CDR1 is SQVTM and CDR2 ANQGSEA. CDR3 amino acids: CSVDRVNTGELFF. The CDR3 nucleotides are TGCAGCGTGGATCGGGTGAACACCGGGGAGCTGTTTTTT.

V usage is TRBV4-2 and J usage is TRBJ1-2; D unclear. Germline V gene sequence: CDR1 LGHNA, CDR2 YNFKEQ. V was cut by 1 base and J by 1 base, with 7 bases left in between. The CDR3 length is 14 residues. This chain's CDR3 is CASSQVGVNYGYTF. DNA for the CDR3: TGTGCCAGCAGCCAAGTTGGGGTTAACTATGGCTACACCTTC.

This clonotype was recorded many times. The V and J genes are TRBV20-1 and TRBJ2-1, with TRBD2 as a possible D gene (7 bases). Trimming shortened V by 5 bases and J by 7 bases, and 27 bases separated the two germline ends. The CDR3 length is 17 residues. Germline V lookup: CDR1 DFQATT, CDR2 SNEGSKA (reference sequence). CDR3 region: CSAGFNHGGRIRNEQFF. The DNA for the CDR3 is TGCAGTGCTGGATTCAACCACGGGGGGCGCATAAGGAATGAGCAGTTCTTC.

This rearrangement joins TRBV29-1 to TRBJ1-2, with D uncertain. The CDR3 contains 13 residues. Germline V gives CDR1 SQVTM, CDR2 ANQGSEA. Trimming took off 0 bases at V and 4 bases at J, with 9 bases between the two ends. DNA of the CDR3: TGCAGCGTTGAAGATGAAACAGTCTATGGCTACACCTTC. Translating it yields CSVEDETVYGYTF.

V and J are TRBV28 and TRBJ2-4, with D perhaps given as TRBD1 or TRBD2 (5 bases each). V lost 1 base to trimming and J lost 0 bases, with 10 bases between them. CDR1 and CDR2 (germline): MDHEN, SYDVKM. This CDR3 contains 16 residues. CDR3 DNA sequence: TGTGCCAGCAGTTTATTTGGGACGGTAGCCAAAAACATTCAGTACTTC. This sequence encodes CASSLFGTVAKNIQYF. Complete variable domain (other parts from reference TRBV28 and TRBJ2-4): DVKVTQSSRYLVKRTGEKVFLECVQDMDHENMFWYRQDPGLGLRLIYFSYDVKMKEKGDIPEGYSVSREKKERFSLILESASTNQTSMYLCASSLFGTVAKNIQYFGAGTRLSVL.

This clonotype was recorded many times. This chain connects TRBV15 to TRBJ2-7; 8 positions agree with TRBD1. The CDR3 covers 14 residues. CDR1 LNHNV and CDR2 YYDKDF come from the germline V gene (reference sequence). The V gene end was trimmed by 3 bases and the J gene end by 4 bases; junction bases not matched to a gene: 5. The CDR3 loop reads CATSSGTGPYEQYF. The CDR3 bases are TGTGCCACCAGCAGTGGGACAGGACCATACGAGCAGTACTTC. Based on the CDR3 plus reference TRBV15 and TRBJ2-7, the full variable domain is DAMVIQNPRYQVTQFGKPVTLSCSQTLNHNVMYWYQQKSSQAPKLLFHYYDKDFNNEADTPDNFQSRRPNTSFCFLDIRSPGLGDTAMYLCATSSGTGPYEQYFGPGTRLTVT.

The chain employs TRBV6-1 and TRBJ2-1, with TRBD1 matching 10 bases. Losses at the gene ends were 7 bases for V and 4 bases for J; bases not matched to a gene: 4. The germline CDR1 and CDR2 sequences are MNHNS and SASEGT. CDR3 length: 14 amino acids. As DNA, the CDR3 is TGTGCCAGCAAGGGACAGGGGAGGTACAATGAGCAGTTCTTC. As protein: CASKGQGRYNEQFF.

V gene TRBV5-4 combines with J gene TRBJ2-7, with 9 bases fitting TRBD1. There are 14 residues in the CDR3. The germline gives CDR1 SGHNT, CDR2 YYREEE (reference sequence). V shed 0 bases and J 7 bases; nucleotides not matched to a gene: 5. The DNA of the CDR3 is TGTGCCAGCAGCTTGGACAGGGGGCTTGGGGAGCAGTACTTC. This translates into CASSLDRGLGEQYF.

The chain employs TRBV12-3 or TRBV12-4 and TRBJ2-2; no definite D call. V was shortened by 6 bases and J by 0 bases, with 17 bases between the two germline ends. This CDR3 region has 17 residues. In nucleotides, the CDR3 is TGTGCCAGCAGCAAACCCACCCCTCAATCGAACACCGGGGAGCTGTTTTTT. This encodes CASSKPTPQSNTGELFF.

J is TRBJ1-5 and V is TRBV12-3 or TRBV12-4, with D unresolved. V dropped 11 bases and J dropped 0 bases, with 8 bases sitting between them. The CDR3 extends over 12 amino acids. CDR3 nucleotide sequence: TGTGCCGGCGGGTATAGCAATCAGCCCCAGCATTTT. It specifies CAGGYSNQPQHF.